The clone carrying this TCR beta chain showed up just once. This record comes from a study of graft-versus-host responses after intestinal transplantation. Data came from immunoSEQ multiplex PCR; TCRdb stores just in-frame clones and leaves some out. The sample includes roughly 20,000 clones, 55% to 70% of them seen just once. V was pared by 4 bases and J by 6 bases, with 9 bases of the junction left unmatched. Germline assignment: CDR1 SGHNT and CDR2 YYREEE (reference sequence). The CDR3 extends over 14 amino acids. Whole-study results and caveats: Recipient bone marrow held GvH clones, some seen earlier in ileum or blood.

Sequenced material: alloreactive CD4+ T cells from a mixed lymphocyte reaction culture, taken before intestinal transplant. This sample's subset: CFSE-low proliferating T cells sorted from roughly six-day pre-transplant mixed lymphocyte reaction (GvH or HvG direction). The chain carries TRBV5-4 and TRBJ2-7; 8 bases fit TRBD2. This clonotype was sampled from a human patient who received an intestinal transplant. This chain's CDR3 is CASSTRAGAGEQYF. The DNA of the CDR3 is TGTGCCAGCAGCACCCGAGCGGGGGCGGGCGAGCAGTACTTC. The whole variable domain, filled in from reference TRBV5-4 and TRBJ2-7, reads ETGVTQSPTHLIKTRGQQVTLRCSSQSGHNTVSWYQQALGQGPQFIFQYYREEENGRGNFPPRFSGLQFPNYSSELNVNALELDDSALYLCASSTRAGAGEQYFGPGTRLTVT.